This TCR beta chain comes out of a study of cytomegalovirus exposure and HLA in healthy donors. Notes on the study in general: CMV antigen specificity of a few CMV-associated chains was confirmed in vitro. Most TCR beta V segments were productive about 87% or about 30% of the time in an earlier analysis. Prediction of most subjects' HLA-A and HLA-B alleles by TCR beta sequences was reportedly accurate.

For this clone: Antigen unknown.

The germline gives CDR1 SGHNT, CDR2 YYREEE (reference sequence). The CDR3 runs to 12 residues. The V segment lost 0 bases and the J segment 12 bases; nucleotides outside the gene matches: 4. A multiplex PCR was run with 60 Vbeta primers and 13 Jbeta primers. Method: immunoSEQ multiplex PCR; TCRdb's copy keeps in-frame clones and lacks some. The data contain about 240,000 clones, more than 75% of them seen just once; the ten biggest clones take up roughly 0.26%. This receptor was obtained from a girl aged 2 to 9 in good health and CMV-seronegative. Sample: PBMCs. The J gene is TRBJ2-3, the V gene TRBV5-4; 7 bases agree with TRBD2. The CDR3 loop reads CASSLAETSQYF. CDR3 in DNA: TGTGCCAGCAGCTTGGCCGAGACTAGCCAGTATTTT.